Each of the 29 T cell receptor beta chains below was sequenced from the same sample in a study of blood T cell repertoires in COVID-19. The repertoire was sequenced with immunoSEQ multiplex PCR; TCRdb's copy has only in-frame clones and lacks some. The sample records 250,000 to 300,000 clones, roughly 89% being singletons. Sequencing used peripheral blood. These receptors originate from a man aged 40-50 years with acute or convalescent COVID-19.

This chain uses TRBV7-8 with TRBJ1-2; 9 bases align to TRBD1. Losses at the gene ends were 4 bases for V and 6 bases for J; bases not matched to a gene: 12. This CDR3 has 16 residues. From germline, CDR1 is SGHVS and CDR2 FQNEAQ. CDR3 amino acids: CASSSLGRQGGNGYTF. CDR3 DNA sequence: TGTGCCAGCAGCTCCCTTGGAAGACAGGGGGGAAATGGCTACACCTTC.

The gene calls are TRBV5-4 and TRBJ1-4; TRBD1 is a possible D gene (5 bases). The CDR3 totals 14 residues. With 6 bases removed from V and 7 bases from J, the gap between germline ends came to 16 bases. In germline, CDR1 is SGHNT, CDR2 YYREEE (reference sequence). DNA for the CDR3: TGTGCCAGCACCCTTAGGGGCGGGGGTGAAAAACTGTTTTTT. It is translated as CASTLRGGGEKLFF.

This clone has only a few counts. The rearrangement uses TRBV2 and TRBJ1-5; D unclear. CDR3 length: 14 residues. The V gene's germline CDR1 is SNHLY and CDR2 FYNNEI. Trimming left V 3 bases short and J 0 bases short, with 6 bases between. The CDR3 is CASSDWASNQPQHF. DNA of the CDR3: TGTGCCAGCAGTGACTGGGCTAGCAATCAGCCCCAGCATTTT.

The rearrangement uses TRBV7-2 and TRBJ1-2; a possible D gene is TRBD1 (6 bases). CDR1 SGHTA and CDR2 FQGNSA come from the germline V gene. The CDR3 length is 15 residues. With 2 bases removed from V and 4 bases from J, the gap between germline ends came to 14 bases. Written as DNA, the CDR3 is TGTGCCAGCAGCTTATGGGAACAGGGAATCTATGGCTACACCTTC. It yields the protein CASSLWEQGIYGYTF.

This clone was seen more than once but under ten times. The CDR3 sequence: CASSSGGARTQYF. In DNA form, the CDR3 reads TGTGCCAGCAGTAGCGGGGGGGCGAGGACGCAGTATTTT. V gene TRBV27 combines with J gene TRBJ2-3; 10 positions agree with TRBD2. The germline CDR1 and CDR2 sequences are MNHEY and SMNVEV (reference sequence). This CDR3 has 13 amino acids. The ends lost 5 bases at V and 9 bases at J; junction bases unmatched: 5.

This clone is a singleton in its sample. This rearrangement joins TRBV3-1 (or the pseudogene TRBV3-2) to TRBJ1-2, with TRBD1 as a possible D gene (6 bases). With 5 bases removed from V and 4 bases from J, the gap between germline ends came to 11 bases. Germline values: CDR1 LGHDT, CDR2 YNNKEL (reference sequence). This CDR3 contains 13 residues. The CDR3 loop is CASSNLDSYGYTF. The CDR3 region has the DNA TGTGCCAGCAGCAATTTGGACAGCTATGGCTACACCTTC.

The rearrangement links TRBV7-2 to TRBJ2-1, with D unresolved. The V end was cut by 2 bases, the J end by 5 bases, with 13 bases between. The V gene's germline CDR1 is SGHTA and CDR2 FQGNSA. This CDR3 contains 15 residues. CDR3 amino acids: CASSLSSWSDNEQFF. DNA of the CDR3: TGTGCCAGCAGCTTAAGTTCCTGGTCGGACAATGAGCAGTTCTTC.

The CDR3 loop is CASSWGGGSTDTQYF. CDR3 bases: TGTGCCAGCAGCTGGGGCGGGGGCAGCACAGATACGCAGTATTTT. This chain joins TRBV11-3 and TRBJ2-3; tentative D call: TRBD2 (7 bases). Trimming left V 4 bases short and J 0 bases short, with 11 bases between. Looked up from germline, CDR1 is SGHNT and CDR2 is YENEEA. CDR3 length: 15 residues.

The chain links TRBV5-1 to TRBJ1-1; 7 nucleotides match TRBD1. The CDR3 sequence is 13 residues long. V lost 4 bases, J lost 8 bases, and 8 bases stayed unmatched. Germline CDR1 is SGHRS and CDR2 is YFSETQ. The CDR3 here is CASSTGTEGEAFF. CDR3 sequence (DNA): TGCGCCAGCAGCACAGGGACAGAGGGCGAAGCTTTCTTT. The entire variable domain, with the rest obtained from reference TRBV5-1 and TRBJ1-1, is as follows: KAGVTQTPRYLIKTRGQQVTLSCSPISGHRSVSWYQQTPGQGLQFLFEYFSETQRNKGNFPGRFSGRQFSNSRSEMNVSTLELGDSALYLCASSTGTEGEAFFGQGTRLTVV.

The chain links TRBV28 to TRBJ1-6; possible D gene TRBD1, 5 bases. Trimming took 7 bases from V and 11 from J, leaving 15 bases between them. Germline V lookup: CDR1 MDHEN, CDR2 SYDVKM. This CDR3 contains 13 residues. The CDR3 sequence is CASKDSSGTPLHF. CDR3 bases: TGTGCCAGCAAAGACAGTTCAGGAACACCCCTCCACTTT.

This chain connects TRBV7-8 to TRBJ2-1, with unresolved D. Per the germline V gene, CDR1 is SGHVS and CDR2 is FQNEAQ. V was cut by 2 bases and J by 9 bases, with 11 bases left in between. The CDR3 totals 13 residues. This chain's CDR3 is CASSLRSGFEQFF. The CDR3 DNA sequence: TGTGCCAGCAGCTTACGGTCAGGTTTTGAGCAGTTCTTC.

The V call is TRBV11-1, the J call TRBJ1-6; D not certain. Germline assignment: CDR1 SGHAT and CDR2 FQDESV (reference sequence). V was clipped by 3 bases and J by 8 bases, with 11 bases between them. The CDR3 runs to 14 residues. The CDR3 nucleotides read TGTGCCAGCAGCTTCGGGGAACGGCATTCACCCCTCCACTTT. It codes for CASSFGERHSPLHF.

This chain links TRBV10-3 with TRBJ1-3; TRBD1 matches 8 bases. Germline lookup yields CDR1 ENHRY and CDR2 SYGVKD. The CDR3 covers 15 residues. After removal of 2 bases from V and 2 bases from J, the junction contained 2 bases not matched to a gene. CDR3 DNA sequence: TGTGCCATCAGTGAGGGACAGGGTGCTGGAAACACCATATATTTT. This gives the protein CAISEGQGAGNTIYF.

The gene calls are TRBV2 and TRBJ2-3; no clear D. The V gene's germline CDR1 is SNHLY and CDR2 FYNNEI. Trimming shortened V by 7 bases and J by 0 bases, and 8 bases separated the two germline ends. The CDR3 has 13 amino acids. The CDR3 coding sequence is TGTGCCAGCAATCGGTTTAGCACAGATACGCAGTATTTT. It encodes CASNRFSTDTQYF.

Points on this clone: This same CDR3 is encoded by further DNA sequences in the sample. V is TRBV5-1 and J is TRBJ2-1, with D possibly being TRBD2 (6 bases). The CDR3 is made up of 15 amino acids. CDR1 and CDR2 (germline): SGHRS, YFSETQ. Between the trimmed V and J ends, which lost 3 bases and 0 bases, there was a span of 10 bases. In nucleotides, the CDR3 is TGCGCCAGCAGCTCCTTGGGGGGCTCCTACAATGAGCAGTTCTTC. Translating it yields CASSSLGGSYNEQFF. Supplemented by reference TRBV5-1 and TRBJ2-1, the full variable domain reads KAGVTQTPRYLIKTRGQQVTLSCSPISGHRSVSWYQQTPGQGLQFLFEYFSETQRNKGNFPGRFSGRQFSNSRSEMNVSTLELGDSALYLCASSSLGGSYNEQFFGPGTRLTVL.

CDR3 in amino acids: CASSIQGDEQFF. CDR3 nucleotides: TGCGCCAGCAGCATTCAGGGTGACGAGCAGTTCTTC. The chain is built from TRBV5-1 and TRBJ2-1, with a tentative D call TRBD1 (5 bases). Trimming left V 4 bases short and J 10 bases short, with 12 bases between. Germline V gene sequence: CDR1 SGHRS, CDR2 YFSETQ. The CDR3 runs to 12 residues.

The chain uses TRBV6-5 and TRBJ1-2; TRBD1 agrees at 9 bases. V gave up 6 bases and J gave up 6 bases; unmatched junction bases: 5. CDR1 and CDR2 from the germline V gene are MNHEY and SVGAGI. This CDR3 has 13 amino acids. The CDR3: CASSPTGGNGYTF. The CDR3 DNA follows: TGTGCCAGCAGCCCGACAGGGGGTAATGGCTACACCTTC.

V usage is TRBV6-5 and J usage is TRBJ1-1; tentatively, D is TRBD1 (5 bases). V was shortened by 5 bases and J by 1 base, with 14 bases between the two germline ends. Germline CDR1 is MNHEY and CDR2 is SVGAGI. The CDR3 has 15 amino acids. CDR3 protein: CASSTLRERNTEAFF. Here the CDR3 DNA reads TGTGCCAGCAGTACCCTCAGGGAAAGGAACACTGAAGCTTTCTTT.

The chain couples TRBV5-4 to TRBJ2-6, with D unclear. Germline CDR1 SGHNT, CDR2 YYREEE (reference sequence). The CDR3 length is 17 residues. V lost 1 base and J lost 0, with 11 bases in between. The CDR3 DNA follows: TGTGCCAGCAGCTTGTTCCAGGCTCACTCTGGGGCCAACGTCCTGACTTTC. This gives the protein CASSLFQAHSGANVLTF.

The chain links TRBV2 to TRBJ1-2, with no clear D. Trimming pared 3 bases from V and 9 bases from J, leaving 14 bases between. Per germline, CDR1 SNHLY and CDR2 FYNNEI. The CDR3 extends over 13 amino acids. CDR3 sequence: CASSEREVGSYTF. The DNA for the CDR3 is TGTGCCAGCAGTGAGCGGGAGGTCGGAAGCTACACCTTC.

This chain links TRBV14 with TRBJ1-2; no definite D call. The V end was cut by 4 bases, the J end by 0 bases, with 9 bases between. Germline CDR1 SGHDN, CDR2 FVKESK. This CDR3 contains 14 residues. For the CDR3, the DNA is TGTGCCAGCAGCCTTCTGGGAGCTAACTATGGCTACACCTTC. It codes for CASSLLGANYGYTF.

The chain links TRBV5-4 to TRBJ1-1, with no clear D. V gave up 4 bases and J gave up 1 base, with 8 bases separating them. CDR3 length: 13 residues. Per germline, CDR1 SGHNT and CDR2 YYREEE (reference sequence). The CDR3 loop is CASSTRWNTEAFF. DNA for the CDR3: TGTGCCAGCAGCACCAGGTGGAACACTGAAGCTTTCTTT.

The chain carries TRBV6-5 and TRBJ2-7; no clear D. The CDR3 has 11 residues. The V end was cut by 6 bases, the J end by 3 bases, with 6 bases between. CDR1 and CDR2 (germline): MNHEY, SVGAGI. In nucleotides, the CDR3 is TGTGCCAGCAGGAACATCTACGAGCAGTACTTC. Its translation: CASRNIYEQYF.

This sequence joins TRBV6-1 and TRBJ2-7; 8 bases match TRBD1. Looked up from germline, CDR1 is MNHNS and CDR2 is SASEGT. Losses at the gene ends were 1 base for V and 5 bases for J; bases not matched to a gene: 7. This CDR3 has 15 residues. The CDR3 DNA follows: TGTGCCAGCAGTGAAGGCGCCAGGGGGCGGGACGAGCAGTACTTC. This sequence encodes CASSEGARGRDEQYF.

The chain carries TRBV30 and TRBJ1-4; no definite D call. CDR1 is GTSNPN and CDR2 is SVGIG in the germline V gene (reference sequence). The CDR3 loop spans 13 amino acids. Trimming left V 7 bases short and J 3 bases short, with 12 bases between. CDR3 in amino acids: CASEEGSNEKLFF. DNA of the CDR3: TGTGCCTCGGAGGAGGGATCTAATGAAAAACTGTTTTTT.

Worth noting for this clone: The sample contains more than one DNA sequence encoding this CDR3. The CDR3 nucleotides read TGTGCCAGCAGTGAACAGGGGAACACTGAAGCTTTCTTT. This codes for CASSEQGNTEAFF. The chain is built from TRBV2 and TRBJ1-1; D may be TRBD1 (5 bases). Germline assignment: CDR1 SNHLY and CDR2 FYNNEI. V was pared by 2 bases and J by 1 base, with 5 bases between. The CDR3 contains 13 residues.

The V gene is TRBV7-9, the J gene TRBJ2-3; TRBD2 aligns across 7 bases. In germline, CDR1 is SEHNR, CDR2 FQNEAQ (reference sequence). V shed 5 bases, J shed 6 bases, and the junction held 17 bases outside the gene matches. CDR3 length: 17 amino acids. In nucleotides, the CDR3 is TGTGCCAGCAGCCTAGGGACTACTAATACCCTGGTGGATACGCAGTATTTT. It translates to CASSLGTTNTLVDTQYF.

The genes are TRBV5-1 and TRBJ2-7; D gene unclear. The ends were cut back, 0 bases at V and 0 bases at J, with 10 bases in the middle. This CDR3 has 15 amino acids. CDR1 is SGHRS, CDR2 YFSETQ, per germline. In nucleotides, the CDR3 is TGCGCCAGCAGCTTGGGAATCAGTGACTCCTACGAGCAGTACTTC. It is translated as CASSLGISDSYEQYF. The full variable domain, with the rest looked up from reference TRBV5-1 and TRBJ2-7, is KAGVTQTPRYLIKTRGQQVTLSCSPISGHRSVSWYQQTPGQGLQFLFEYFSETQRNKGNFPGRFSGRQFSNSRSEMNVSTLELGDSALYLCASSLGISDSYEQYFGPGTRLTVT.

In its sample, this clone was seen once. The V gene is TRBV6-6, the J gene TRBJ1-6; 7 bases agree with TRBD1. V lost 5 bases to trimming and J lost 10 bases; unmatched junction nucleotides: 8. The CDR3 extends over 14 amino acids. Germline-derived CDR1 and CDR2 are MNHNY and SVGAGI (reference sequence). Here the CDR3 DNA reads TGTGCCAGCAGTCAAGACAGGGTGAGCTCACCCCTCCACTTT. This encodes CASSQDRVSSPLHF.